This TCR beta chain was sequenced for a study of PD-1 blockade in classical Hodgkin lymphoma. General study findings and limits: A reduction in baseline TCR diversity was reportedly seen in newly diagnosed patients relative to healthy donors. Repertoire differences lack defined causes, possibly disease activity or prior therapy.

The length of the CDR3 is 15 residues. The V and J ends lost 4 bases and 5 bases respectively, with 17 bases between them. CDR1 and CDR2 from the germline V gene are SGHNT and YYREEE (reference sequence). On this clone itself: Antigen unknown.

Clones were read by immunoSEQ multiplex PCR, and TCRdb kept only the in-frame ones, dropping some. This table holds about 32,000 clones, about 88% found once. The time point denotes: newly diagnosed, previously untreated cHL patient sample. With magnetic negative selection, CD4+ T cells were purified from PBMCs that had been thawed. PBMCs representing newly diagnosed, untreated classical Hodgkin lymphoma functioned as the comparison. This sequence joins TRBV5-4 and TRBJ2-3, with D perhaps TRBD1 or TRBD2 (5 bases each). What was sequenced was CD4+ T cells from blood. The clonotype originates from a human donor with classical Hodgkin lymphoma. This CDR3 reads CASSPRSQGEDTQYF. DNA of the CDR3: TGTGCCAGCAGCCCCCGGTCCCAGGGAGAAGATACGCAGTATTTT.